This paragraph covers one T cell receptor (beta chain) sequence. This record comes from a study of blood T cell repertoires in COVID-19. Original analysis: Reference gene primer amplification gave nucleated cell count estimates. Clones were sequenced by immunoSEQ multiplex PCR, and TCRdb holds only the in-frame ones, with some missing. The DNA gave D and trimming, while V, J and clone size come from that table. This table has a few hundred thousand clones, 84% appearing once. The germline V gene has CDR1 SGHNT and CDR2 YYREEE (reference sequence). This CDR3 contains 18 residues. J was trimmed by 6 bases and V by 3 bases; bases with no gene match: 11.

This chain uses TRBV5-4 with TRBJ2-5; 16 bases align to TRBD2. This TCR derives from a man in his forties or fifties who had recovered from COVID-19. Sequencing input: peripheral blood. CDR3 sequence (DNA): TGTGCCAGCAGCTCCGGGACTAGCGGGGGGGTGATCTTAAAGACCCAGTACTTC. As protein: CASSSGTSGGVILKTQYF.